This T cell receptor (beta chain) was captured in a study of a mutant IDH1 vaccine in newly diagnosed glioma. The time point here: week 47, end of study. Doses consisted of 300 ug of mutant IDH1 20-mer peptide each, paired with topical imiquimod. As concerns this clone: Its specificity is unknown.

The CDR3 covers 16 residues. Germline values: CDR1 LGHNA, CDR2 YSLEER. The V and J ends lost 0 bases and 11 bases respectively, with 19 bases between them. Method: immunoSEQ multiplex PCR; TCRdb's copy keeps in-frame clones and lacks some. In the table there are about 56,000 clones, around three quarters of which are singletons. V gene TRBV4-3 combines with J gene TRBJ2-2; possible D gene TRBD2, 5 bases. The source material was PBMCs, sampled from a glioma patient whose treatment included an IDH1 peptide vaccine. This TCR was sampled from a man aged 50 to 59 with glioma. The CDR3 sequence: CASSQDGPGMRAELFF. CDR3 sequence (DNA): TGCGCCAGCAGCCAAGATGGTCCAGGTATGAGGGCCGAGCTGTTTTTT.